Presented here are 13 T cell receptor beta chains from one specimen sequenced in a study of OX40 agonist ivuxolimab in advanced cancers. The repertoire was sequenced with immunoSEQ multiplex PCR; TCRdb's copy has only in-frame clones and lacks some. The repertoire includes over 150,000 clones, approximately 94% of them detected once, and around 0.31% sits in the top ten. The sample here was CD4+ or CD8+ T cells sorted from blood, taken in a trial of the OX40 agonist ivuxolimab. All receptors come from an adult with an advanced solid tumor such as melanoma, head and neck, liver or kidney cancer.

The chain combines TRBV12-2 with TRBJ2-1; TRBD2 is the table's D call, not checked against the DNA. TRBV12-2 has pseudogene status. The CDR3 consists of 17 residues. The CDR3 DNA sequence: TGTGCAAGTCGCTTAGAAGACCTCCCGGGACTCCAAGGGGAACTGTTCTTC. As protein: CASRLEDLPGLQGELFF.

The chain uses TRBV2 and TRBJ1-2, with 7 bases that match TRBD1. Germline V gene data show CDR1 as SNHLY and CDR2 as FYNNEI. The CDR3 covers 12 residues. As DNA, the CDR3 is TGTGCGGTGACAGGGTCGGGGAATGGCTACACCTTC. It specifies CAVTGSGNGYTF. The full variable domain, with the rest looked up from reference TRBV2 and TRBJ1-2, is EPEVTQTPSHQVTQMGQEVILRCVPISNHLYFYWYRQILGQKVEFLVSFYNNEISEKSEIFDDQFSVERPDGSNFTLKIRSTKLEDSAMYFCAVTGSGNGYTFGSGTRLTVV.

V is TRBV9 and J is TRBJ1-3; 8 bases are shared with TRBD1. With V trimmed by 4 bases and J by 0 bases, 9 bases remained unmatched. CDR1 and CDR2 from the germline V gene are SGDLS and YYNGEE. The CDR3 is 17 residues long. In DNA form, the CDR3 reads TGTGCCAGCAGCAGAAGGACAGGGCCTGGCTCTGGAAACACCATATATTTT. Translated: CASSRRTGPGSGNTIYF.

DNA of the CDR3: TGTGCCAGCAGTGGGATCCAAAATCAGCCCCAGCATTTT. Translated, it gives CASSGIQNQPQHF. This rearrangement joins TRBV2 to TRBJ1-5; D gene unclear. Trimming removed 4 bases at V and 4 bases at J, with 8 bases between. The germline CDR1 and CDR2 sequences are SNHLY and FYNNEI. The CDR3 loop spans 13 amino acids.

The V and J genes are TRBV19 and TRBJ1-2, with D hard to call. Trimming removed 7 bases at V and 1 base at J, with 10 bases between. The CDR3 runs to 13 residues. Germline V gene data show CDR1 as LNHDA and CDR2 as SQIVND (reference sequence). In DNA form, the CDR3 reads TGTGCCAGTAAGGGAGGGCTTAACTATGGCTACACCTTC. Its translation is CASKGGLNYGYTF. The full variable domain, rest sourced from reference TRBV19 and TRBJ1-2, is DGGITQSPKYLFRKEGQNVTLSCEQNLNHDAMYWYRQDPGQGLRLIYYSQIVNDFQKGDIAEGYSVSREKKESFPLTVTSAQKNPTAFYLCASKGGLNYGYTFGSGTRLTVV.

The rearrangement joins TRBV6-6 to TRBJ1-3; D call uncertain. There are 15 residues in the CDR3. The V and J ends lost 4 bases and 0 bases respectively, with 10 bases between them. The V gene's germline CDR1 is MNHNY and CDR2 SVGAGI (reference sequence). CDR3 coding DNA: TGTGCCAGCAGTTCCGGACGGGCCTCTGGAAACACCATATATTTT. Amino acid sequence: CASSSGRASGNTIYF.

The chain combines TRBV7-6 with TRBJ2-3; D is unclear. V shed 5 bases and J shed 1 base, with 7 bases lying between them. The germline V gene encodes CDR1 SGHVS and CDR2 FNYEAQ. This CDR3 has 13 amino acids. The chain's CDR3 is CASSHGGTDTQYF. CDR3 in DNA: TGTGCCAGCAGCCATGGGGGCACAGATACGCAGTATTTT. Full variable domain (missing parts from reference TRBV7-6 and TRBJ2-3): GAGVSQSPRYKVTKRGQDVALRCDPISGHVSLYWYRQALGQGPEFLTYFNYEAQQDKSGLPNDRFSAERPEGSISTLTIQRTEQRDSAMYRCASSHGGTDTQYFGPGTRLTVL.

This clone was picked up a small number of times. The V and J genes are TRBV2 and TRBJ2-7; no firm D call. Germline V gives CDR1 SNHLY, CDR2 FYNNEI. The CDR3 loop spans 18 amino acids. The V gene lost 2 bases and the J gene lost 3 bases, with 23 bases spanning the gap. CDR3 protein: CASSEMVALSNRLYEQYF. The CDR3, as DNA: TGTGCCAGCAGTGAAATGGTAGCCTTATCCAACAGACTCTACGAGCAGTACTTC.

The chain couples TRBV20-1 to TRBJ1-2; D gene uncertain. V was clipped by 4 bases and J by 5 bases, with 5 bases between them. Germline loops: CDR1 DFQATT, CDR2 SNEGSKA (reference sequence). The CDR3 runs 10 residues. CDR3 nucleotides: TGCAGTGCTATGGATTATGGCTACACCTTC. It specifies CSAMDYGYTF.

This clone was counted only a few times. The V call is TRBV19, the J call TRBJ1-1; D gene uncertain. CDR3 length equals 14 residues. CDR1 and CDR2 (germline): LNHDA, SQIVND (reference sequence). Trimming took off 1 base at V and 1 base at J, with 7 bases between the two ends. The CDR3 protein is CASSIGISNTEAFF. In nucleotides, the CDR3 is TGTGCCAGTAGTATAGGGATTTCGAACACTGAAGCTTTCTTT.

The chain carries TRBV28 and TRBJ1-5; no clear D. Germline CDR1 reads MDHEN; CDR2 reads SYDVKM. V was clipped by 6 bases and J by 1 base, with 7 bases between them. The CDR3 extends over 13 amino acids. CDR3 amino acids: CASSSDSNQPQHF. CDR3 nucleotide sequence: TGTGCCAGCAGCTCCGACAGCAATCAGCCCCAGCATTTT.

This clone was seen only once. The rearrangement joins TRBV7-9 to TRBJ1-2; TRBD1 aligns across 8 bases. The CDR3 loop spans 14 amino acids. CDR1 SEHNR and CDR2 FQNEAQ come from the germline V gene (reference sequence). With V trimmed by 4 bases and J by 6 bases, 7 bases remained unmatched. The CDR3 reads CASSSHGTGDGYTF. The CDR3 bases are TGTGCCAGCAGCTCCCACGGGACAGGAGATGGCTACACCTTC.

The rearrangement links TRBV19 to TRBJ2-3, with 8 bases aligning to TRBD1. Trimming removed 6 bases from V and 2 bases from J; junction bases left unmatched: 7. Germline V lookup: CDR1 LNHDA, CDR2 SQIVND (reference sequence). This CDR3 has 15 amino acids. The CDR3 DNA reads TGTGCCAGTAGGGTGGGGACAGGACACACAGATACGCAGTATTTT. Its protein is CASRVGTGHTDTQYF.